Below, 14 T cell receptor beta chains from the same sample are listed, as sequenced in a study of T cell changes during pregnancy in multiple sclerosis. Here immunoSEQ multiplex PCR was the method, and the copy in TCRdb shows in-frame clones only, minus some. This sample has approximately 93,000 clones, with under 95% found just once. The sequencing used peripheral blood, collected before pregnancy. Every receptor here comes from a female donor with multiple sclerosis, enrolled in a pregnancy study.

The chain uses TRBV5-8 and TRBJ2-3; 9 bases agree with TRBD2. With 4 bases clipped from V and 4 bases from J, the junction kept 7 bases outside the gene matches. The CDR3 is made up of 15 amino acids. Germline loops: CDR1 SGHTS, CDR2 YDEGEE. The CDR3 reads CASSVAGEQSDTQYF. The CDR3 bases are TGTGCCAGCAGCGTAGCGGGAGAACAATCAGATACGCAGTATTTT.

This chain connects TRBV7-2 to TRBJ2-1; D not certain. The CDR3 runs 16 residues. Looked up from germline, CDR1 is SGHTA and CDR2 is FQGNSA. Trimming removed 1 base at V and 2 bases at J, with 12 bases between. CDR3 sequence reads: CASSLGAGDPYNEQFF. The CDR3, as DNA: TGTGCCAGCAGCTTAGGGGCAGGTGATCCCTACAATGAGCAGTTCTTC.

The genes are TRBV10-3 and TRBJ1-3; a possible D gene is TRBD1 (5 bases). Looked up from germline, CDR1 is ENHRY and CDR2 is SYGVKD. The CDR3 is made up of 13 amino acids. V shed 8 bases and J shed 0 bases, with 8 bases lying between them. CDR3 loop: CAIGAYSGNTIYF. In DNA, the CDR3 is TGTGCCATCGGGGCATACTCTGGAAACACCATATATTTT.

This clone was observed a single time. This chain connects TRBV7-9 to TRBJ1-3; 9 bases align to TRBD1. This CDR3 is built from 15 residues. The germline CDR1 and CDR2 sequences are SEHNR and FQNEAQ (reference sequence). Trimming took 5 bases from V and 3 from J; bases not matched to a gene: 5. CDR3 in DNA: TGTGCCAGCAGCCGGGGACAGGGATTTGGAAACACCATATATTTT. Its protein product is CASSRGQGFGNTIYF.

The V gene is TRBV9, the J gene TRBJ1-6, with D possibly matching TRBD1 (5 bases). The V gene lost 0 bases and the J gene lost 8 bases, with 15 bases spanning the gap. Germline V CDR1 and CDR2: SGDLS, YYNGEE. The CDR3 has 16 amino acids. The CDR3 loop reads CASSVGMRGLDSPLHF. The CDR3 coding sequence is TGTGCCAGCAGCGTAGGGATGAGGGGACTCGATTCACCCCTCCACTTT.

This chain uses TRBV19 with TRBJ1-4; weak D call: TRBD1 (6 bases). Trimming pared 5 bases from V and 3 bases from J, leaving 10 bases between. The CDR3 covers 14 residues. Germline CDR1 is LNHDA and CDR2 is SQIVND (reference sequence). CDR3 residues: CASSHRVANEKLFF. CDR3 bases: TGTGCCAGTAGTCACAGGGTAGCTAATGAAAAACTGTTTTTT.

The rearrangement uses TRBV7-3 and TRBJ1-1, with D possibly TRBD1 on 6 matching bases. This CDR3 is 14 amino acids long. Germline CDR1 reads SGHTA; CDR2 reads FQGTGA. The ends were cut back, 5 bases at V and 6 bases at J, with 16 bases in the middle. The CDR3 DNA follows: TGTGCCAGCAGCATGCAGGGGAGGGTGGCTGAAGCTTTCTTT. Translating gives CASSMQGRVAEAFF.

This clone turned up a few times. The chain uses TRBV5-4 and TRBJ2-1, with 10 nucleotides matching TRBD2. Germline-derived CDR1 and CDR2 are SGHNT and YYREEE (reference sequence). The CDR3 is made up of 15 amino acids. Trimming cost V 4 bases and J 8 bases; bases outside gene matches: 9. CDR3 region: CASSPRTSGFDEQFF. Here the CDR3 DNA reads TGTGCCAGCAGCCCTAGGACTAGCGGCTTCGATGAGCAGTTCTTC.

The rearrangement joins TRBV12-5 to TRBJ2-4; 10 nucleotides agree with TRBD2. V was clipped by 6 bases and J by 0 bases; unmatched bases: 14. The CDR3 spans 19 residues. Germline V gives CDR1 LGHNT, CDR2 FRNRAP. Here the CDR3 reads CASGRGGSERGGAKNIQYF. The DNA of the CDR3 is TGTGCTAGTGGCCGCGGAGGGTCCGAGCGGGGGGGAGCCAAAAACATTCAGTACTTC.

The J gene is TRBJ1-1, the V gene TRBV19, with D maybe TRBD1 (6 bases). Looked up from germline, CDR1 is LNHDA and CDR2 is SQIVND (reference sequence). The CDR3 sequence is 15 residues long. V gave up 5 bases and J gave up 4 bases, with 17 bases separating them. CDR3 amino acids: CASSRQVITGTEAFF. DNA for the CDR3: TGTGCCAGTAGTCGACAGGTGATAACGGGCACTGAAGCTTTCTTT.

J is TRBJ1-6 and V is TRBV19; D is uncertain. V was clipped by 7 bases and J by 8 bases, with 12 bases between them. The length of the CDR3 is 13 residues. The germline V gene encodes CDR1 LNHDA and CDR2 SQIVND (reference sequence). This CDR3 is CASKNFDDSPLHF. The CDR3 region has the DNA TGTGCCAGTAAAAACTTCGATGATTCACCCCTCCACTTT.

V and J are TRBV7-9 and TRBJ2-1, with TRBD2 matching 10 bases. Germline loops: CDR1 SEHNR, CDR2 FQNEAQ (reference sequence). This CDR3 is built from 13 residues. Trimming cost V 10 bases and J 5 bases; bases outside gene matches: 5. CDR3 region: CATKRGGNNEQFF. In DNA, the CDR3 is TGTGCCACCAAGCGGGGGGGCAACAATGAGCAGTTCTTC.

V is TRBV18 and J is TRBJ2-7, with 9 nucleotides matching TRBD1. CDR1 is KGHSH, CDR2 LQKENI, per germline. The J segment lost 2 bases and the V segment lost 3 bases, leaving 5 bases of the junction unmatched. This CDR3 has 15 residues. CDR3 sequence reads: CASSPGQGIAYEQYF. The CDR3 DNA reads TGTGCCAGCTCACCGGGACAGGGAATAGCCTACGAGCAGTACTTC.

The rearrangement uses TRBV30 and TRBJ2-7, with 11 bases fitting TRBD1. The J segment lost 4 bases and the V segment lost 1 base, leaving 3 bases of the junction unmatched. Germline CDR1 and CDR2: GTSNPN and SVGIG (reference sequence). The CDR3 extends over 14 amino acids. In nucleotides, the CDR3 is TGTGCCTGGAGTGAGGACAGGGGGCGGTACGAGCAGTACTTC. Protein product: CAWSEDRGRYEQYF.